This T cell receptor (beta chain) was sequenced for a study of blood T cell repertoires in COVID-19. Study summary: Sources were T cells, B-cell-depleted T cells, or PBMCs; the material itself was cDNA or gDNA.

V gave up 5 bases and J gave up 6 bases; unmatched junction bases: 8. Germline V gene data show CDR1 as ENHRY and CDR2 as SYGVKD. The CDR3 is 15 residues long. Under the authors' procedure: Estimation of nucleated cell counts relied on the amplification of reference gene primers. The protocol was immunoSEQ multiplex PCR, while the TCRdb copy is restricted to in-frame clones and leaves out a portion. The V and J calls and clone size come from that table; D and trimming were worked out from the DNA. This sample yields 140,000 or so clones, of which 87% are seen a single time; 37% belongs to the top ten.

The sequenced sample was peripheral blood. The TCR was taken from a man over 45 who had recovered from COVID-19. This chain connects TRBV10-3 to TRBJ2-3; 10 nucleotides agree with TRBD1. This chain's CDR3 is CAISFRDRGSDTQYF. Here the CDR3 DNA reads TGTGCCATCAGTTTCCGGGACAGGGGCTCCGATACGCAGTATTTT.